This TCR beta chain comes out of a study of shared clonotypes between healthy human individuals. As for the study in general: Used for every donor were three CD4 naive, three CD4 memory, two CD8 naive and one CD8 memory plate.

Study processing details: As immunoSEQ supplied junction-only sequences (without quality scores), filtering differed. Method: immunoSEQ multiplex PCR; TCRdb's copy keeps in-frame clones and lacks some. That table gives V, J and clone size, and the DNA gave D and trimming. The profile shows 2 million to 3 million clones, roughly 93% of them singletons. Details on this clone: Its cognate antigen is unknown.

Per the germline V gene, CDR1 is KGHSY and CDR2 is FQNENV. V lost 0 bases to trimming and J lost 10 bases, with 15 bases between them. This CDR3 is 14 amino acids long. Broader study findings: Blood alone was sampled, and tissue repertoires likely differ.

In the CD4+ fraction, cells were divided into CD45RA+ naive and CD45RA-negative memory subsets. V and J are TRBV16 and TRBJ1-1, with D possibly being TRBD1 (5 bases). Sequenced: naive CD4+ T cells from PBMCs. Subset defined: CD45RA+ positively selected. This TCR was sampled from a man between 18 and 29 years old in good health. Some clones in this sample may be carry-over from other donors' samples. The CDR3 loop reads CASSQSGQGGLAFF. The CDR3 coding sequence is TGTGCCAGCAGCCAATCTGGGCAGGGAGGTTTAGCTTTCTTT. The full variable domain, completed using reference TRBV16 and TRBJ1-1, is GEEVAQTPKHLVRGEGQKAKLYCAPIKGHSYVFWYQQVLKNEFKFLISFQNENVFDETGMPKERFSAKCLPNSPCSLEIQATKLEDSAVYFCASSQSGQGGLAFFGQGTRLTVV.